This T cell receptor beta chain was found in a study of cytomegalovirus exposure and HLA in healthy donors. This CDR3 comprises 13 residues. Germline V lookup: CDR1 SNHLY, CDR2 FYNNEI. 13 Jbeta primers and 60 Vbeta primers were used for the PCR. The assay was immunoSEQ multiplex PCR, and TCRdb's table has in-frame clones only and misses some. The top ten hold just under 2% of the sample, which has some 160,000 clones, 75% to 90% seen once. This TCR was sampled from a woman under 30 in good health and CMV-seronegative. What was sequenced was PBMCs. The chain joins TRBV2 to TRBJ2-5; tentative D call: TRBD2 (7 bases). Near its end, the DNA agrees better with TRBJ2-7, so the J call may be wrong. This CDR3 reads CASAGARRYEQYF. The CDR3 DNA is TGTGCCAGTGCGGGGGCCAGACGCTACGAGCAGTACTTC.